Sequencing of this T cell receptor (beta chain) was carried out in a study of radiotherapy plus CTLA-4 blockade in lung cancer. Germline trimming cut 0 bases from V and 6 bases from J; bases unmatched to any gene: 7. Per the germline V gene, CDR1 is SEHNR and CDR2 is FQNEAQ (reference sequence). This CDR3 comprises 16 residues. Using immunoSEQ multiplex PCR, the repertoire was profiled, and TCRdb retains in-frame clones only, with some absent. The repertoire holds about 85,000 clones, approximately 83% seen once, with approximately 2% in the top ten. This rearrangement joins TRBV7-9 to TRBJ2-3, with 9 nucleotides matching TRBD2. The receptor's source is a human donor with non-small cell lung cancer who had a partial response to radiotherapy plus ipilimumab. The source was peripheral blood, collected from a patient treated with radiotherapy plus ipilimumab. As DNA, the CDR3 is TGTGCCAGCAGCTTAGCTAGCGGGAGATTGTCGGATACGCAGTATTTT. Amino acids: CASSLASGRLSDTQYF. Using reference TRBV7-9 and TRBJ2-3 for the parts outside the CDR3, the full variable domain is DTGVSQNPRHKITKRGQNVTFRCDPISEHNRLYWYRQTLGQGPEFLTYFQNEAQLEKSRLLSDRFSAERPKGSFSTLEIQRTEQGDSAMYLCASSLASGRLSDTQYFGPGTRLTVL.